A single TCR beta chain is shown here with its context. There is no known antigen for this receptor. One base away there is no much larger clone; base qualities are not given. TCR CDR3 regions were amplified from genomic DNA by multiplex PCR using the deep immunoSEQ assay. For each cell subset, the extracted genomic DNA was distributed evenly across all wells of several immunoSEQ 96-well plates, and each plate served as one replicate. For sorted subsets, roughly 190 ng of genomic DNA, equivalent to around 30,000 T cell genomes, went into each replicate PCR. Purified libraries were measured with a Qubit 3.0 fluorometer, size-checked on a Bioanalyzer 2100, and measured again with the KAPA Library Quantification kit. A separate single-read 150-cycle Illumina NextSeq 550 flow cell was used to sequence each immunoSEQ 96-well plate. Per the original workflow: The immunoSEQ output contained only junctional sequences without quality scores, so filtering could not match that applied to full-length reads. Sequences were annotated with PyIR, a Python wrapper for IgBLAST v1.9, using IMGT germline references to assign V/J genes and CDR3. Reads were filtered out if the reads had weak V/J assignments (E-value above 1e-6), no CDR3, stop codons, out-of-frame junctions, or ambiguous translated residues. V3J clonotypes were defined by identical inferred V gene, J gene, and CDR3 amino acid sequence. To compute the percentage overlap between repertoires, the number of shared unique clonotypes was divided by the size of the smaller repertoire. RTK rarefaction, the Chao1 estimator, and Recon v2.1 estimates of unobserved clonotypes were used to assess repertoire richness. Generation probabilities for all TCRbeta clonotypes obtained by the gDNA method from a handful of donors were computed using OLGA. Not all clones reach the TCRdb copy of this immuneACCESS table, which keeps in-frame sequences only. Checked studies attribute under half of the gap to unresolved V genes and leave the rest unexplained. From that table come the V and J calls and clone size; the DNA was used to work out D and trimming. For this sample there are about 1.5 million clones; 95% to 99% appear just once. The ten largest clonotypes hold 0.4% to 0.45% of the sample.

This entry belongs to a study of shared clonotypes between healthy human individuals (dated by TCRdb to 2020 to 2021). At the level of the whole study: The cohort comprised a couple of women and a few men aged 18 to 49 years. For each donor, CD4 naive and CD4 memory were each given three plates, CD8 naive was given two plates, and CD8 memory was given one plate. To estimate repertoire size and how much clonotypes are shared between individuals, the study performed deep sequencing of blood TCR repertoires from a handful of healthy adults. Libraries were prepared and TCR repertoires were sequenced by different laboratories using diverse techniques, in order to increase sequencing depth and limit assay-specific biases. Between about 0.85 and 9.5 billion PBMCs per donor were obtained by leukapheresis. Points the paper makes about the study in general: Sampling was restricted to blood, and TCR repertoires in tissue are likely to differ from TCR repertoires in blood. Incomplete sequencing was indicated by rarefaction of sorted-subset datasets, despite the large sequencing depth. Naive subsets generally had larger estimated clonotype richness than memory subsets did. Sharing across a handful of donors was observed for 5% to 6.5% of naive CD4, over 3% of naive CD8, over 2% of memory CD4, and 0.4% of memory CD8 clonotypes. The genetic and exposure-history diversity represented was limited by the small number of donors. Higher generation probabilities were observed for clonotypes shared by all four sorted-subset donors than for non-shared clonotypes. Pairwise subsampling led to the expectation that sequencing depth would affect the degree of clonotype sharing among donors.

The donors were healthy, HIV-negative adults with no recently reported acute infections or vaccinations. Only Caucasian adults living in Nashville, Tennessee, USA were represented among the donors. CD4+ T cells were enriched by magnetic negative selection; naive cells were then positively selected on CD45RA, and the negative fraction formed the memory subset. After blood collection by leukapheresis, PBMCs were isolated using Ficoll-Histopaque density gradient centrifugation and then cryopreserved in the vapor phase of liquid nitrogen. Purity and quantity of every magnetically sorted T cell population were checked by analytical flow cytometry. Each sorted fraction had its genomic DNA isolated and then quantified by UV absorbance on a Nanodrop 2000c. V sheds 5 bases and J sheds 3 bases, leaving 11 bases between their ends. From the germline V gene, CDR1 is SGHTA and CDR2 is FQGNSA. The CDR3 spans 13 residues, from the cysteine through the phenylalanine. Solely the CDR3 DNA is kept, with 39 bases framed from the first base.

Sequenced material: naive CD4+ T cells sorted from blood. The sample's cell subset or site label, in plain terms: CD45RA+ positively selected. The sequence was obtained from a man aged 30 to 45 in good health. The rearranged segments are TRBV7-2 and TRBJ2-7, and perhaps TRBD1 as D gene, on 5 matching bases. The sequence in DNA is TGTGCCAGCAGCCAAGGGGTCCACTACGAGCAGTACTTC. Its protein reads: CASSQGVHYEQYF.